Listed below are T cell receptor beta chains from one sample, sequenced in a study of T-cell reconstitution after alpha-beta-depleted transplantation in children. TCRdb reanalysed the PCR reads using MiXCR and keeps one entry per CDR3 protein. The repertoire consists of about 420,000 distinct CDR3 sequences, with 15% to 20% occurring once and the leading ten covering roughly 27%. The sequences come from PBMCs, mostly from graft donor cells, collected 360 days after TCRalphabeta/CD19-depleted stem cell transplant. The origin of the receptors is a boy in the first two years of life who had a stem cell transplant for Wiskott-Aldrich syndrome, so the T cells may come from the graft donor. CDR3s include the opening cysteine and the closing phenylalanine or tryptophan. The order of the fields is D gene, V gene, clone size, J gene, CDR3 DNA, CDR3 protein. D genes are given only for firm matches. Only some rows state a clone size, as once, few, many or a class for expanded clones.

d_call: .
v_call: TRBV20-1
clone_size: many
j_call: TRBJ1-5
cdr3_nt: TGCAGTGCTGGACTATACGGCGTCAATCAGCCCCAGCATTTT
cdr3_aa: CSAGLYGVNQPQHF

d_call: TRBD2
v_call: TRBV20-1
clone_size: .
j_call: TRBJ2-4
cdr3_nt: TGCAGTGCTAGGGGAAACACTAGCGGGAGAAACATTCAGTACTTC
cdr3_aa: CSARGNTSGRNIQYF

d_call: TRBD2
v_call: TRBV20-1
clone_size: few
j_call: TRBJ2-1
cdr3_nt: TGCAGTGCTGCCGGGGGGGTATCCTACAATGAGCAGTTCTTC
cdr3_aa: CSAAGGVSYNEQFF

d_call: TRBD2
v_call: TRBV20-1
clone_size: .
j_call: TRBJ2-3
cdr3_nt: TGCAGTGCTAGTTCACTAGCGGGGGTGACAGATACGCAGTATTTT
cdr3_aa: CSASSLAGVTDTQYF

d_call: .
v_call: TRBV12-3/TRBV12-4
clone_size: .
j_call: TRBJ2-7
cdr3_nt: TGTGCCAGCAGTTTAGTACGGGACGGTGAGCAGTACTTC
cdr3_aa: CASSLVRDGEQYF

d_call: .
v_call: TRBV29-1
clone_size: few
j_call: TRBJ2-1
cdr3_nt: TGCAGTGCAGGGAACAACAATGAGCAGTTCTTC
cdr3_aa: CSAGNNNEQFF

d_call: TRBD1
v_call: TRBV9
clone_size: few
j_call: TRBJ1-2
cdr3_nt: TGTGCCAGCAGCGTAGCCCCGGGGCAGGGGGCTAACTATGGCTACACCTTC
cdr3_aa: CASSVAPGQGANYGYTF

d_call: .
v_call: TRBV14
clone_size: .
j_call: TRBJ2-3
cdr3_nt: TGTGCCAGCAGCCAGTCCCCACCCGGTACGCAGTATTTT
cdr3_aa: CASSQSPPGTQYF

d_call: .
v_call: TRBV21-1
clone_size: few
j_call: TRBJ2-2
cdr3_nt: TGTGCCAGCAGCAAAAGCATAGGGGACACCGGGGAGCTGTTTTTT
cdr3_aa: CASSKSIGDTGELFF

d_call: .
v_call: TRBV24-1
clone_size: many
j_call: TRBJ2-1
cdr3_nt: TGTGCCACCAGTGACCCACTCTCGGGACTTCGCCATGAGCAGTTCTTC
cdr3_aa: CATSDPLSGLRHEQFF

d_call: .
v_call: TRBV5-1
clone_size: few
j_call: TRBJ2-1
cdr3_nt: TGCGCCAGCAGCTTGGGACTAAATGCCCTCAATGAGCAGTTCTTC
cdr3_aa: CASSLGLNALNEQFF

d_call: TRBD1
v_call: TRBV5-1
clone_size: .
j_call: TRBJ2-7
cdr3_nt: TGCGCCAGCAGCCAGGGACAGAACTACGAGCAGTACTTC
cdr3_aa: CASSQGQNYEQYF

d_call: .
v_call: TRBV11-2
clone_size: few
j_call: TRBJ2-5
cdr3_nt: TGTGCCAGCAGCTTAGGTGTGGGGGGCTCTGAGACCCAGTACTTC
cdr3_aa: CASSLGVGGSETQYF

d_call: .
v_call: TRBV29-1
clone_size: few
j_call: TRBJ2-1
cdr3_nt: TGCAGCGTTGCTACAACCGCCGGAGATGAGCAGTTCTTC
cdr3_aa: CSVATTAGDEQFF

d_call: TRBD2
v_call: TRBV6-2/TRBV6-3
clone_size: once
j_call: TRBJ2-3
cdr3_nt: TGTGCCAGCACCCAGGTAGCGGGCGATTTCACAGATACGCAGTATTTT
cdr3_aa: CASTQVAGDFTDTQYF

d_call: .
v_call: TRBV21-1
clone_size: few
j_call: TRBJ2-4
cdr3_nt: TGTGCCAGCAGCAATGGCATGGGACCGGGCAAAAACATTCAGTACTTC
cdr3_aa: CASSNGMGPGKNIQYF

d_call: TRBD1
v_call: TRBV12-3/TRBV12-4
clone_size: .
j_call: TRBJ2-1
cdr3_nt: TGTGCCAGCAGTTTTCGGACAGGGGTGACCTACAATGAGCAGTTCTTC
cdr3_aa: CASSFRTGVTYNEQFF

d_call: TRBD2
v_call: TRBV14
clone_size: .
j_call: TRBJ2-1
cdr3_nt: TGTGCCAGCAGCCACGTAGCGGGAGATCCTTACAATGAGCAGTTCTTC
cdr3_aa: CASSHVAGDPYNEQFF

d_call: .
v_call: TRBV6-1
clone_size: .
j_call: TRBJ2-1
cdr3_nt: TGTGCCAGCAGGAGGCTAGAAATCAATGAGCAGTTCTTC
cdr3_aa: CASRRLEINEQFF

d_call: .
v_call: TRBV30
clone_size: .
j_call: TRBJ2-7
cdr3_nt: TGTGCCTGGAAGGGCTCCTACGAGCAGTACTTC
cdr3_aa: CAWKGSYEQYF

d_call: .
v_call: TRBV7-8
clone_size: few
j_call: TRBJ1-2
cdr3_nt: TGTGCCAGCAGCTTACAACTGTATGGCTACACCTTC
cdr3_aa: CASSLQLYGYTF

d_call: .
v_call: TRBV10-3
clone_size: .
j_call: TRBJ1-1
cdr3_nt: TGTGCCATCAGTGATCAGTGGACGCACACTGAAGCTTTCTTT
cdr3_aa: CAISDQWTHTEAFF

d_call: .
v_call: TRBV20-1
clone_size: few
j_call: TRBJ2-4
cdr3_nt: TGCAGTGCTAGCCCCTCCGGTTGGAAAAACATTCAGTACTTC
cdr3_aa: CSASPSGWKNIQYF

d_call: TRBD2
v_call: TRBV10-3
clone_size: few
j_call: TRBJ2-1
cdr3_nt: TGTGCCATCAGTGACTATGTCCTAGCGGGAGGGCCGAATGAGCAGTTCTTC
cdr3_aa: CAISDYVLAGGPNEQFF

d_call: TRBD2
v_call: TRBV10-3
clone_size: .
j_call: TRBJ2-7
cdr3_nt: TGTGCCATCAGTGAGTCGAGGCGGCGGGGGGGCCAAAACTCCTACGAGCAGTACTTC
cdr3_aa: CAISESRRRGGQNSYEQYF

d_call: TRBD1
v_call: TRBV27
clone_size: few
j_call: TRBJ2-3
cdr3_nt: TGTGCCAGCAGTCTGTGGGGGACAGGGTATAGCACAGATACGCAGTATTTT
cdr3_aa: CASSLWGTGYSTDTQYF